These T cell receptor beta chains were read from a single sample in a study of prognosis after radiotherapy for stage I lung cancer. TCRdb re-derived calls from the multiplex PCR reads in MiXCR, one entry per CDR3 protein. This table holds over 45,000 distinct CDR3 sequences, less than 30% found once. Sequences were derived from PBMCs, sampled before or after stereotactic body radiation therapy (not recorded which). The receptors originated from a donor over 45 with non-small cell lung cancer. CDR3s include the opening cysteine and the closing phenylalanine or tryptophan. D genes are given only for firm matches. A row's size may be missing; if present it is once, few, many or a size class.

cdr3_nt: TGTGCCAGCTCGAGCTTTTACCCGGAACTGTTTTTT; cdr3_aa: CASSSFYPELFF; j_call: TRBJ1-4; d_call: .; v_call: TRBV6-1; clone_size: many
cdr3_nt: TGTGCCAGCCACAACCGGGGTGTGAACACTGAAGCTTTCTTT; cdr3_aa: CASHNRGVNTEAFF; j_call: TRBJ1-1; d_call: .; v_call: TRBV19; clone_size: many
cdr3_nt: TGTGCCAGCAGCTTATCGGGGTTAGCCAAAAACATTCAGTACTTC; cdr3_aa: CASSLSGLAKNIQYF; j_call: TRBJ2-4; d_call: .; v_call: TRBV7-2; clone_size: many
cdr3_nt: TGTGCCAGCAGCTTCCGTCTAGCGGGGCGCACAGATACGCAGTATTTT; cdr3_aa: CASSFRLAGRTDTQYF; j_call: TRBJ2-3; d_call: TRBD2; v_call: TRBV5-5; clone_size: many
cdr3_nt: TGTGCCAGCAGCCCAGGTTGGGTCACTAATGAAAAACTGTTTTTT; cdr3_aa: CASSPGWVTNEKLFF; j_call: TRBJ1-4; d_call: .; v_call: TRBV11-2; clone_size: many
cdr3_nt: TGTGCCAGCAGCCGAGGAACACTCGCAACTAATGAAAAACTGTTTTTT; cdr3_aa: CASSRGTLATNEKLFF; j_call: TRBJ1-4; d_call: .; v_call: TRBV6-1; clone_size: many
cdr3_nt: TGTGCCAGCAGCATGGTGGGGGGACTGAACACCGGGGAGCTGTTTTTT; cdr3_aa: CASSMVGGLNTGELFF; j_call: TRBJ2-2; d_call: .; v_call: TRBV7-3; clone_size: .
cdr3_nt: TGTGCCAGCAAAAAGGGCGGGGGGGCACACACAGATACGCAGTATTTT; cdr3_aa: CASKKGGGAHTDTQYF; j_call: TRBJ2-3; d_call: TRBD2; v_call: TRBV5-4; clone_size: many
cdr3_nt: TGTGCCAGCAGCAACGGACAGGGTAATCAGCCCCAGCATTTT; cdr3_aa: CASSNGQGNQPQHF; j_call: TRBJ1-5; d_call: TRBD1; v_call: TRBV5-4; clone_size: few
cdr3_nt: TGTGCCAGCAGTTACTCCCGTGAGTGTGGTCGTGAGCTGTTTTTT; cdr3_aa: CASSYSRECGRELFF; j_call: TRBJ2-2; d_call: .; v_call: TRBV6-2/TRBV6-3; clone_size: .
cdr3_nt: TGTGCCAGCTGGCGCGGGGGACTAGCGGGGGGGAATGAGCAGTTCTTC; cdr3_aa: CASWRGGLAGGNEQFF; j_call: TRBJ2-1; d_call: TRBD2; v_call: TRBV6-1; clone_size: few
cdr3_nt: TGTGCCAGCAGTTCCGATCGGGGACTCAATCAGCCCCAGCATTTT; cdr3_aa: CASSSDRGLNQPQHF; j_call: TRBJ1-5; d_call: .; v_call: TRBV6-5; clone_size: many
cdr3_nt: TGCGCCAGCAGCAACCGACAGGGGCCTCAAGAGACCCAGTACTTC; cdr3_aa: CASSNRQGPQETQYF; j_call: TRBJ2-5; d_call: TRBD1; v_call: TRBV5-1; clone_size: many
cdr3_nt: TGCGCCAGCAGCTTGGGAGCTACAGGGGGCGAATCACCCCTCCACTTT; cdr3_aa: CASSLGATGGESPLHF; j_call: TRBJ1-6; d_call: TRBD1; v_call: TRBV5-1; clone_size: many
cdr3_nt: TGTGCCAGTAGTATTCGGGAGGCTAGGAACACTGAAGCTTTCTTT; cdr3_aa: CASSIREARNTEAFF; j_call: TRBJ1-1; d_call: .; v_call: TRBV19; clone_size: many
cdr3_nt: TGTGCCAGCAGCGTAGGGCGGGGCAATGAGCAGTTCTTC; cdr3_aa: CASSVGRGNEQFF; j_call: TRBJ2-1; d_call: .; v_call: TRBV9; clone_size: many
cdr3_nt: TGTGCCAGCAGTGACGAGGGACCTCGAGATACGCAGTATTTT; cdr3_aa: CASSDEGPRDTQYF; j_call: TRBJ2-3; d_call: .; v_call: TRBV6-1; clone_size: many
cdr3_nt: TGTGCCAGCAAGGGACAGGTCGGCAATCAGCCCCAGCATTTT; cdr3_aa: CASKGQVGNQPQHF; j_call: TRBJ1-5; d_call: TRBD1; v_call: TRBV12-3/TRBV12-4; clone_size: .
cdr3_nt: TGTGCCAGCAGTTTAGCGAATATGAACACTGAAGCTTTCTTT; cdr3_aa: CASSLANMNTEAFF; j_call: TRBJ1-1; d_call: .; v_call: TRBV12-3/TRBV12-4; clone_size: many
cdr3_nt: TGTGCCAGCAGTTACCGGGGCAGGGAGTGGGAGACCCCAGATACGCAGTATTTT; cdr3_aa: CASSYRGREWETPDTQYF; j_call: TRBJ2-3; d_call: .; v_call: TRBV6-2/TRBV6-3; clone_size: once
cdr3_nt: TGCGCCAGCAGCTTGGGACAGTTCTACGAGCAGTACTTC; cdr3_aa: CASSLGQFYEQYF; j_call: TRBJ2-7; d_call: .; v_call: TRBV5-1; clone_size: .
cdr3_nt: TGTGCCAGCAGCCAAGGGCGGACTGTTCAGCCCCAGCATTTT; cdr3_aa: CASSQGRTVQPQHF; j_call: TRBJ1-5; d_call: .; v_call: TRBV4-2; clone_size: many
cdr3_nt: TGTGCCAGTATGAGGACAGCTCGCGGCACCGGGGAGCTGTTTTTT; cdr3_aa: CASMRTARGTGELFF; j_call: TRBJ2-2; d_call: .; v_call: TRBV19; clone_size: many
cdr3_nt: TGCAGTGCTGCAGGACAGGGGAGGTTGAACATTCAGTACTTC; cdr3_aa: CSAAGQGRLNIQYF; j_call: TRBJ2-4; d_call: TRBD1; v_call: TRBV20-1; clone_size: few
cdr3_nt: TGTGCCAGCGAGGGGGGAGCTAGGGCCAACGTCCTGACTTTC; cdr3_aa: CASEGGARANVLTF; j_call: TRBJ2-6; d_call: .; v_call: TRBV3-1; clone_size: many
cdr3_nt: TGTGCCAGCAGCCCGGCTGGGGCGGGGGGGCCGTGGGAGGAGACCCAGTACTTC; cdr3_aa: CASSPAGAGGPWEETQYF; j_call: TRBJ2-5; d_call: TRBD2; v_call: TRBV9; clone_size: .
cdr3_nt: TGCAGTGCTAGAATCCGAACAGGGGGAGATACCTACGAGCAGTACTTC; cdr3_aa: CSARIRTGGDTYEQYF; j_call: TRBJ2-7; d_call: TRBD1; v_call: TRBV20-1; clone_size: many
cdr3_nt: TGTGCCAGCTCACCACCTGATCGGTGGAGTGTCTATGGCTACACCTTC; cdr3_aa: CASSPPDRWSVYGYTF; j_call: TRBJ1-2; d_call: .; v_call: TRBV18; clone_size: many
cdr3_nt: TGTGCCAGCAGCGTAGGCGGGGGCGATCGCAATGAGCAGTTCTTC; cdr3_aa: CASSVGGGDRNEQFF; j_call: TRBJ2-1; d_call: .; v_call: TRBV9; clone_size: many
cdr3_nt: TGTGCCAGCAGCTCGGACGGGATCTTGGACACTGAAGCTTTCTTT; cdr3_aa: CASSSDGILDTEAFF; j_call: TRBJ1-1; d_call: .; v_call: TRBV11-2; clone_size: many
cdr3_nt: TGTGCCAGCAGCTACGGGACAGTAACACAGCAAGCTTTCTTT; cdr3_aa: CASSYGTVTQQAFF; j_call: TRBJ1-1; d_call: TRBD1; v_call: TRBV7-2; clone_size: many
cdr3_nt: TGTGCCAGTAGTTTCAGGACAGGGACGGATGAGCAGTTCTTC; cdr3_aa: CASSFRTGTDEQFF; j_call: TRBJ2-1; d_call: TRBD1; v_call: TRBV19; clone_size: many
cdr3_nt: TGTGCCAGCGAGGGGGTGAACACTGAAGCTTTCTTT; cdr3_aa: CASEGVNTEAFF; j_call: TRBJ1-1; d_call: .; v_call: TRBV6-1; clone_size: many
cdr3_nt: TGCAGTGTTGACTTGGACGCCCGGAGGGGCTACACCTTC; cdr3_aa: CSVDLDARRGYTF; j_call: TRBJ1-2; d_call: .; v_call: TRBV20-1; clone_size: many
cdr3_nt: TGTGCCAGCAGGGGGCGGGACTTTCGGGATACGCAGTATTTT; cdr3_aa: CASRGRDFRDTQYF; j_call: TRBJ2-3; d_call: .; v_call: TRBV28; clone_size: many
cdr3_nt: TGTGCCACCGCACTAGCGGGGGCGGTCGGGGAGACCCAGTACTTC; cdr3_aa: CATALAGAVGETQYF; j_call: TRBJ2-5; d_call: TRBD2; v_call: TRBV24-1; clone_size: many
cdr3_nt: TGTGCCAGCACCCCGGGGGGTATCTACGAGCAGTACTTC; cdr3_aa: CASTPGGIYEQYF; j_call: TRBJ2-7; d_call: TRBD2; v_call: TRBV6-1; clone_size: many
cdr3_nt: TGTGCCATCAGTACGTCAGCTTCGTTAGGCACCATATATTTT; cdr3_aa: CAISTSASLGTIYF; j_call: TRBJ1-3; d_call: .; v_call: TRBV10-3; clone_size: .
cdr3_nt: TGTGCCAGCAGCTTCGCCGGCGAGCAGTACTTC; cdr3_aa: CASSFAGEQYF; j_call: TRBJ2-7; d_call: .; v_call: TRBV7-9; clone_size: many
cdr3_nt: TGTGCCAGCAGGCTCGGTAGGGGTGCCGGGGAGCTGTTTTTT; cdr3_aa: CASRLGRGAGELFF; j_call: TRBJ2-2; d_call: .; v_call: TRBV12-3/TRBV12-4; clone_size: many
cdr3_nt: TGCAGTGCTAGACACATTTCCGTCTATGGGAGCAGGGGAAACTATGGCTACACCTTC; cdr3_aa: CSARHISVYGSRGNYGYTF; j_call: TRBJ1-2; d_call: .; v_call: TRBV20-1; clone_size: many
cdr3_nt: TGTGCCAGCAGTTCTTTGTGGAATGGTTACGAGCAGTACTTC; cdr3_aa: CASSSLWNGYEQYF; j_call: TRBJ2-7; d_call: .; v_call: TRBV6-2/TRBV6-3; clone_size: many
cdr3_nt: TGTGCCAGCACTTCTCACGGGCAGGGCCATGAGCAGTTCTTC; cdr3_aa: CASTSHGQGHEQFF; j_call: TRBJ2-1; d_call: .; v_call: TRBV6-1; clone_size: .
cdr3_nt: TGTGCCAGCAGAGGACTAAACCGGGACTATCCATACAATGAGCAGTTCTTC; cdr3_aa: CASRGLNRDYPYNEQFF; j_call: TRBJ2-1; d_call: TRBD2; v_call: TRBV2; clone_size: many
cdr3_nt: TGTGCCAGCAGTAAAGGGGACACGAATGGCAATCAGCCCCAGCATTTT; cdr3_aa: CASSKGDTNGNQPQHF; j_call: TRBJ1-5; d_call: .; v_call: TRBV6-1; clone_size: many
cdr3_nt: TGTGCCAGTAGTGGACAGAACACCGGGGAGCTGTTTTTT; cdr3_aa: CASSGQNTGELFF; j_call: TRBJ2-2; d_call: .; v_call: TRBV19; clone_size: many
cdr3_nt: TGTGCCAGCAGAAGGGATGTTTTCTACGAGCAGTACTTC; cdr3_aa: CASRRDVFYEQYF; j_call: TRBJ2-7; d_call: .; v_call: TRBV2; clone_size: many
cdr3_nt: TGTGCCAGCAGGCGGACAGTGATAGAAAGCAATCAGCCCCAGCATTTT; cdr3_aa: CASRRTVIESNQPQHF; j_call: TRBJ1-5; d_call: .; v_call: TRBV6-1; clone_size: .
cdr3_nt: TGTGCCAGCAGCGCCCCCTCGGACACTCGGAGTGGAGACATTCAGTACTTC; cdr3_aa: CASSAPSDTRSGDIQYF; j_call: TRBJ2-4; d_call: .; v_call: TRBV6-8; clone_size: many
cdr3_nt: TGCGCCAGCAGCCAAAGCGGTCGGGGGATTCGTGGGGCCAACGTCCTGACTTTC; cdr3_aa: CASSQSGRGIRGANVLTF; j_call: TRBJ2-6; d_call: .; v_call: TRBV4-1; clone_size: many
cdr3_nt: TGTGCCAGCAAAGATGATTTCACAGGGGGGAGGGAGACCCAGTACTTC; cdr3_aa: CASKDDFTGGRETQYF; j_call: TRBJ2-5; d_call: TRBD1; v_call: TRBV2; clone_size: .
cdr3_nt: TGTGCCAGCAGCTTATCAACGGGGGTGTGGGAGACCCAGTACTTC; cdr3_aa: CASSLSTGVWETQYF; j_call: TRBJ2-5; d_call: .; v_call: TRBV7-2; clone_size: many
cdr3_nt: TGTGCCAGTAGTGCTAGGACTGCACCTGATATCTATGGCTACACATTC; cdr3_aa: CASSARTAPDIYGYTF; j_call: TRBJ1-2; d_call: .; v_call: TRBV19; clone_size: .